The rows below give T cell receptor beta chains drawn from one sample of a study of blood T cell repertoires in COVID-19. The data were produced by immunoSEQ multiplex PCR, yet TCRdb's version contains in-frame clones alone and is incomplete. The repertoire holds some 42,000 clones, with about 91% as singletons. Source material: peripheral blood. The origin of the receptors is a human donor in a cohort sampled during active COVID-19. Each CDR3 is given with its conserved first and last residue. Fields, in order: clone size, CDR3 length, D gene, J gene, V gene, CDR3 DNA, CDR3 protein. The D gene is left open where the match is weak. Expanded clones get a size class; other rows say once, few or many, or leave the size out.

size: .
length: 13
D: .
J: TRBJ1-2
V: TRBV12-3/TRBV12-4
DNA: TGTGCCAGCAGTAATAACAGGGATACTGGCTACACCTTC
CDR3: CASSNNRDTGYTF

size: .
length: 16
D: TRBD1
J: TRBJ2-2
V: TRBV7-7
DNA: TGTGCTAGCACACTTAACCCGGGACAGGGCACCGGGGAGCTGTTTTTT
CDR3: CASTLNPGQGTGELFF

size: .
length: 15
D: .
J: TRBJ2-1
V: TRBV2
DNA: TGTGCCAGCAGCGAGACTGAAAGCTCCTACAATGAGCAGTTCTTC
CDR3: CASSETESSYNEQFF

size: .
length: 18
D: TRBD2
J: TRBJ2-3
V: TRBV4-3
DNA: TGCGCCAGCAGCCAAGATATGCGGGGGTCCCACGTCGCAGATACGCAGTATTTT
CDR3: CASSQDMRGSHVADTQYF

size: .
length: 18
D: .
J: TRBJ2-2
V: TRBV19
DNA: TGTGCCAGTAGTCCCCAATGGGGACTCAGTTCCGTAGCCGGGGAGCTGTTTTTT
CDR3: CASSPQWGLSSVAGELFF

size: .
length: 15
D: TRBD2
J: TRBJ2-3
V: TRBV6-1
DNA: TGTGCCAGCAGTGAAGAAGCGGGGGGGCCAGATACGCAGTATTTT
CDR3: CASSEEAGGPDTQYF

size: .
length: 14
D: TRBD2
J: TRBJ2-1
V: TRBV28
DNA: TGTGCCAGCAGTCAAGCGGGAGTCTTCGATGAGCAGTTCTTC
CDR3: CASSQAGVFDEQFF

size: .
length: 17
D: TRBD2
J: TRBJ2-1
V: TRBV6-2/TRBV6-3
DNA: TGTGCCAGCAGTTACTTGGCTAGCGGGACAACCTACAATGAGCAGTTCTTC
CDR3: CASSYLASGTTYNEQFF

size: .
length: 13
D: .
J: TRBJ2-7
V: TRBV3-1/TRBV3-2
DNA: .
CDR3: CASSTSGTGEQYF

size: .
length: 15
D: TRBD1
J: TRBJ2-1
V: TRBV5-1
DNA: TGCGCCAGCAGCTTGGACCAGGGGGCGATCAATGAGCAGTTCTTC
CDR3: CASSLDQGAINEQFF

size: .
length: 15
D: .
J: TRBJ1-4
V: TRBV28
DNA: TGTGCCAGCAGGCCACTAGTAGCAACTAATGAAAAACTGTTTTTT
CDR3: CASRPLVATNEKLFF

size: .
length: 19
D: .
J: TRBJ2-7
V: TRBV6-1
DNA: TGTGCCAGCAGTGAAGCCCGGGGCGGACAGTCATCATTCCCCTACGAGCAGTACTTC
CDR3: CASSEARGGQSSFPYEQYF

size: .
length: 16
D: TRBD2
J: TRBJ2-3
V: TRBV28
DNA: TGTGCCAGCAGCCCCCTTGGTGCGGGAGAAACAAATACGCAGTATTTT
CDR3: CASSPLGAGETNTQYF

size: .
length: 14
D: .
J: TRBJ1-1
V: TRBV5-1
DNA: TGCGCCAGCAGCTTGGCCCCTTTACAGGGCGAGGCTTTCTTT
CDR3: CASSLAPLQGEAFF

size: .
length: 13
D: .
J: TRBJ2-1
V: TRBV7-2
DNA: TGTGCCAGCAGAGGGGACACCTACAATGAGCAGTTCTTC
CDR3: CASRGDTYNEQFF

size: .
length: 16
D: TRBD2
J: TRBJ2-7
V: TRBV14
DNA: TGTGCCAGCAGCCAAGCCGGGACTAGCGGGAACTACGAGCAGTACTTC
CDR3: CASSQAGTSGNYEQYF

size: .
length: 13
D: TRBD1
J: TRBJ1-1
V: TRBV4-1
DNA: TGCGCCAGCGGCAGACAGGGGGACACTGAAGCTTTCTTT
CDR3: CASGRQGDTEAFF

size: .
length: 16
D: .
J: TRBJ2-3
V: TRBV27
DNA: TGTGCCAGCAGTCCCCCCTCCTTCGCGGGACTTCCTACGCAGTATTTT
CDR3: CASSPPSFAGLPTQYF

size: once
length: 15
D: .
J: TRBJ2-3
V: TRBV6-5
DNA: TGTGCCAGCAGAGTAGCCGCCGGGAGAACAGATACGCAGTATTTT
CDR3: CASRVAAGRTDTQYF

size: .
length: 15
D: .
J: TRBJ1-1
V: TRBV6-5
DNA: TGTGCCAGCAGTCCGACGGGCGGAGGGAACACTGAAGCTTTCTTT
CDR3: CASSPTGGGNTEAFF

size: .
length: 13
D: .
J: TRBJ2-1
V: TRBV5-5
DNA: TGTGCCAGCAGCTTGAATTCCAGGAATGAGCAGTTCTTC
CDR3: CASSLNSRNEQFF

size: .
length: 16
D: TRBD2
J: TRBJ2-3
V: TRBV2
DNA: TGTGCCAGCCGTGGACTTAGCGGGGGGGCAAGAGATACGCAGTATTTT
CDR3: CASRGLSGGARDTQYF

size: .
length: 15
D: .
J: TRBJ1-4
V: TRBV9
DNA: TGTGCCAGCAGCCTACGGGGGAGAACTAATGAAAAACTGTTTTTT
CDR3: CASSLRGRTNEKLFF

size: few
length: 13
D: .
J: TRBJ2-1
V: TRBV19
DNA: TGTGCCAGTAGAACAGGCTCCTACAATGAGCAGTTCTTC
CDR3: CASRTGSYNEQFF